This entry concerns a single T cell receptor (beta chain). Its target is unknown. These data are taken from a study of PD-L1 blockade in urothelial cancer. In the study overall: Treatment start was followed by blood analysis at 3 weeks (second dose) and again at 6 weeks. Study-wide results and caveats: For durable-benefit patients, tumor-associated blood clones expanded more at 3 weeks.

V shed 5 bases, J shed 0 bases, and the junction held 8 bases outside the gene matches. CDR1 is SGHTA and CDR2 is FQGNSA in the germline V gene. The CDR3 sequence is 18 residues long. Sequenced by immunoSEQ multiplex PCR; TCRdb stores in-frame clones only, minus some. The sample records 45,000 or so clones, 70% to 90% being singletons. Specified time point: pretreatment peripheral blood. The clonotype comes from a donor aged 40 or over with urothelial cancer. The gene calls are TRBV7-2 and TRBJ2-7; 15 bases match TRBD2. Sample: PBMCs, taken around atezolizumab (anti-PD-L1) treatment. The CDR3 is CASSRPGTSGGSSYEQYF. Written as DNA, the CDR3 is TGTGCCAGCAGCCGTCCCGGGACTAGCGGGGGGAGCTCCTACGAGCAGTACTTC.